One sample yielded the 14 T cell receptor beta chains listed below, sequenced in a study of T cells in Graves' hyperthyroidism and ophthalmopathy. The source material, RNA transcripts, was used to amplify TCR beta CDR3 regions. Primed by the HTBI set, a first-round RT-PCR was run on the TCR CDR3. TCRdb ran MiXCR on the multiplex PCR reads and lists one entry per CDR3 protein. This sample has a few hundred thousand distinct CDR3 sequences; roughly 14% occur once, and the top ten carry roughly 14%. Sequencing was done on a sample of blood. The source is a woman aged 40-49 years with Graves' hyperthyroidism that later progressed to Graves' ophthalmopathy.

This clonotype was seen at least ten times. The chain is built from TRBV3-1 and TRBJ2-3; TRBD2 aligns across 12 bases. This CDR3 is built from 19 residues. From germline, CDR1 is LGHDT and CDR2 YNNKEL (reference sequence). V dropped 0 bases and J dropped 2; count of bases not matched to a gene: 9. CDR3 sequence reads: CASSQDMGTSGSPTDTQYF. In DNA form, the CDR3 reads TGTGCCAGCAGCCAAGATATGGGGACTAGCGGGTCCCCCACAGATACGCAGTATTTT.

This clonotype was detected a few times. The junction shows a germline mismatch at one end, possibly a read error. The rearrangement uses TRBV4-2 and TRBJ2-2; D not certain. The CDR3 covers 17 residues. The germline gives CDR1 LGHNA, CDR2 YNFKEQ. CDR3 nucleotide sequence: TGTGCCAGCAGCCAAGGGAATCAAGGGCCCAACAGCGGGGAGCTGTTTTTT. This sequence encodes CASSQGNQGPNSGELFF.

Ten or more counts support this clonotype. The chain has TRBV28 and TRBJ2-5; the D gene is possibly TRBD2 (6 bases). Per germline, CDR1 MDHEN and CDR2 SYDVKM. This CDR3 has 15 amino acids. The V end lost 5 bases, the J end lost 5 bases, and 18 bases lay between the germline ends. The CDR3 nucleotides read TGTGCCAGCAGTCCCACCCCCGGGGGTTGGGAGACCCAGTACTTC. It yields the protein CASSPTPGGWETQYF.

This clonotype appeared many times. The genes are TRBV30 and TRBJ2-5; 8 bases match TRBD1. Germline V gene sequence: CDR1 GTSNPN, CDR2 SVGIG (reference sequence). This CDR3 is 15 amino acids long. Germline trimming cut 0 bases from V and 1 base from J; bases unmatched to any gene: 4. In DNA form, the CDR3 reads TGTGCCTGGAGTGTAATGGACAGGGCCCAAGAGACCCAGTACTTC. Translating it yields CAWSVMDRAQETQYF.

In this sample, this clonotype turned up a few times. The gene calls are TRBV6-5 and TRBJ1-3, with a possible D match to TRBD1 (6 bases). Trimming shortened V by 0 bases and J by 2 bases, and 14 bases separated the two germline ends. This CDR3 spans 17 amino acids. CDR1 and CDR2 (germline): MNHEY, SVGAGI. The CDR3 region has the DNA TGTGCCAGCAGTTACTCCCGAACAGGGCTAACTGGAAACACCATATATTTT. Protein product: CASSYSRTGLTGNTIYF.

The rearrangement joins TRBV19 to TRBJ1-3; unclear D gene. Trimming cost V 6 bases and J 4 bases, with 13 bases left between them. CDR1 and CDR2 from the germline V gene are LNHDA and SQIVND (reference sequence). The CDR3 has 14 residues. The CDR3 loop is CASSYLGEGNTIYF. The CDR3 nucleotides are TGTGCCAGTAGCTACCTCGGAGAGGGAAACACCATATATTTT.

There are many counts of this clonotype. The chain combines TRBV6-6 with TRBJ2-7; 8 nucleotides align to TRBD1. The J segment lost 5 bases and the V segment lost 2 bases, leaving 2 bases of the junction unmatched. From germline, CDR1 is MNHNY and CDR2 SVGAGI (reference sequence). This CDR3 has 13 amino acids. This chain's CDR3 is CASSYTGGHEQYF. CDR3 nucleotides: TGTGCCAGCAGTTACACAGGGGGACACGAGCAGTACTTC.

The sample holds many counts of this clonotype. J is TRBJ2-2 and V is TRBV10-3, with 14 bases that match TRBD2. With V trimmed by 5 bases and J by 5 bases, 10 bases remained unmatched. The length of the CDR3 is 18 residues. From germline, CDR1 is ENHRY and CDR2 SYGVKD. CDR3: CAISFLGLAGGETGELFF. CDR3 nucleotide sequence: TGTGCCATCAGTTTTTTAGGACTAGCGGGAGGAGAAACCGGGGAGCTGTTTTTT.

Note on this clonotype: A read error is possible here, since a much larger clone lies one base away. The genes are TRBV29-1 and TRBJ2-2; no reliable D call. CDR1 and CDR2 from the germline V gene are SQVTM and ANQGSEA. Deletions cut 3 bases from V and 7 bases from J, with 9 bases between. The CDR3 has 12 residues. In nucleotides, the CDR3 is TGCAGCGTTGATGGTGACATCGGGGAGCTGTTTTTT. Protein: CSVDGDIGELFF.

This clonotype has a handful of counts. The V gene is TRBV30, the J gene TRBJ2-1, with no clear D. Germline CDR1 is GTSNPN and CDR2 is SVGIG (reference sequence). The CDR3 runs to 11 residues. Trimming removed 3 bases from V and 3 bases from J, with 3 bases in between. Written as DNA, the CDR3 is TGTGCCTGGAGATTCTACAATGAGCAGTTCTTC. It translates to CAWRFYNEQFF.

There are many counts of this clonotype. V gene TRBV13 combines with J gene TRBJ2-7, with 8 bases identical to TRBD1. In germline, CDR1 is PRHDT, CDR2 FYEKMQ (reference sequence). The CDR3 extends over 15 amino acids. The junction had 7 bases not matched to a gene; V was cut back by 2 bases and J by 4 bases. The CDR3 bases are TGTGCCAGCAGCTTAAGGGGACAGGTTGTTTACGAGCAGTACTTC. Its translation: CASSLRGQVVYEQYF.

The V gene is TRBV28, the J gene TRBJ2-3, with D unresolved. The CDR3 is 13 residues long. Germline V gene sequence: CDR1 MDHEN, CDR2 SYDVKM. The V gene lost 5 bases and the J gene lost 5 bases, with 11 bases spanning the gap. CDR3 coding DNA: TGTGCCAGCAGTCCGGATCCCTTAGATACGCAGTATTTT. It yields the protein CASSPDPLDTQYF. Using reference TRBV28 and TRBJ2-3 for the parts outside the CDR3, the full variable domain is DVKVTQSSRYLVKRTGEKVFLECVQDMDHENMFWYRQDPGLGLRLIYFSYDVKMKEKGDIPEGYSVSREKKERFSLILESASTNQTSMYLCASSPDPLDTQYFGPGTRLTVL.

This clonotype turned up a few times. DNA for the CDR3: TGTGCCAGCACCACCCGGACCAGCTCTGGAAACACCATATATTTT. Translating gives CASTTRTSSGNTIYF. The J gene is TRBJ1-3, the V gene TRBV12-3 or TRBV12-4; D call uncertain. The CDR3 loop spans 15 amino acids. V shed 7 bases and J shed 0 bases, with 13 bases lying between them.

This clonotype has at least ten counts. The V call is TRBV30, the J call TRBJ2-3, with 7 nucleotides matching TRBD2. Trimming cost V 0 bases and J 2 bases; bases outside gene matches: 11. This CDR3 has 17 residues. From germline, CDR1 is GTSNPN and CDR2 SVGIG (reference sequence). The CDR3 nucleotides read TGTGCCTGGAGTGTAGTTTGGGCTAGCGGATACACAGATACGCAGTATTTT. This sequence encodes CAWSVVWASGYTDTQYF.